This entry lists 18 T cell receptor beta chains sequenced from one sample in a study of blood T cell repertoires in COVID-19 (dated by TCRdb to 2019 to 2021). The library was prepared using the immunoSEQ multiplex PCR assay. TCRdb stores this immuneACCESS table with in-frame sequences only. Part of the clones is absent; in the studies checked, under half of the shortfall reflects unresolved V genes, and no reason is known for the rest. The sample data list around 200,000 clones, and approximately 87% of these were observed just once. Around a sixth of the sample belongs to the ten largest clones. Sequencing used peripheral blood. These TCRs come from a person aged 70 to 85 with COVID-19, enrolled during active disease.

The rearrangement uses TRBV19 and TRBJ1-5, with D tentatively TRBD1 (6 bases). The CDR3 contains 15 residues. The V end was cut by 6 bases, the J end by 0 bases, with 12 bases between. Germline V CDR1 and CDR2: LNHDA, SQIVND (reference sequence). CDR3 nucleotide sequence: TGTGCCAGTAGCAAGGGACATTCTAGCAATCAGCCCCAGCATTTT. The encoded protein is CASSKGHSSNQPQHF.

The genes are TRBV12-3 or TRBV12-4 and TRBJ2-3; D is perhaps TRBD2 (6 bases). Trimming removed 4 bases from V and 9 bases from J, with 8 bases in between. The CDR3 runs to 11 residues. The DNA for the CDR3 is TGTGCCAGCAGTTGGGGGGACACGCAGTATTTT. Residues: CASSWGDTQYF.

The chain is built from TRBV29-1 and TRBJ2-3; maybe TRBD1 (5 bases). The germline V gene encodes CDR1 SQVTM and CDR2 ANQGSEA. Between the trimmed V and J ends, which lost 7 bases and 0 bases, there was a span of 14 bases. The CDR3 has 14 residues. In DNA form, the CDR3 reads TGCAGCGCCACAGGTGCCGGGAGCACAGATACGCAGTATTTT. Protein: CSATGAGSTDTQYF.

The table lists this clone with a count of one. The chain employs TRBV3-1 (or the pseudogene TRBV3-2) and TRBJ1-1, with 8 bases fitting TRBD1. From germline, CDR1 is LGHDT and CDR2 YNNKEL (reference sequence). V dropped 5 bases and J dropped 5; count of bases not matched to a gene: 7. The CDR3 is made up of 14 amino acids. This CDR3 reads CASSLRTGGTEAFF. As DNA, the CDR3 is TGTGCCAGCAGCTTACGAACAGGGGGAACTGAAGCTTTCTTT.

The V gene is TRBV5-1, the J gene TRBJ1-1, with D possibly matching TRBD1 (6 bases). The CDR3 length is 14 residues. The germline V and J ends were trimmed by 3 bases and 4 bases, with 13 bases remaining between them. Germline CDR1 and CDR2: SGHRS and YFSETQ. CDR3 sequence reads: CASSSSTGGTEAFF. CDR3 nucleotides: TGCGCCAGCAGCTCCTCGACAGGTGGCACTGAAGCTTTCTTT.

The chain has TRBV28 and TRBJ1-6; 7 bases fit TRBD1. Looked up from germline, CDR1 is MDHEN and CDR2 is SYDVKM. There are 12 residues in the CDR3. The V segment lost 6 bases and the J segment 7 bases; nucleotides outside the gene matches: 0. The CDR3 DNA is TGTGCCAGCAGGACAGGGAATTCACCCCTCCACTTT. Translation gives CASRTGNSPLHF.

The rearrangement uses TRBV29-1 and TRBJ2-1; maybe TRBD2 (6 bases). The CDR3 totals 14 residues. Germline loops: CDR1 SQVTM, CDR2 ANQGSEA. V was trimmed by 3 bases and J by 6 bases, leaving 15 bases between them. The CDR3 is CSVEEFPGSNEQFF. CDR3 sequence (DNA): TGCAGCGTTGAGGAGTTCCCCGGGAGCAATGAGCAGTTCTTC.

This clone was recorded once. CDR3 nucleotide sequence: TGTGCCAGCAGGCTAGCGGGAACCTACGAGCAGTACTTC. It is translated as CASRLAGTYEQYF. The V call is TRBV6-5, the J call TRBJ2-7, with 9 bases aligning to TRBD2. V lost 6 bases, J lost 2 bases, and 2 bases stayed unmatched. The CDR3 contains 13 residues. CDR1 MNHEY and CDR2 SVGAGI come from the germline V gene.

V usage is TRBV19 and J usage is TRBJ2-4, with D tentatively TRBD1 (5 bases). Germline V gene sequence: CDR1 LNHDA, CDR2 SQIVND (reference sequence). The V gene lost 8 bases and the J gene lost 0 bases, with 14 bases spanning the gap. There are 15 residues in the CDR3. The CDR3: CASASTDLAKNIQYF. Written as DNA, the CDR3 is TGTGCCAGTGCCTCGACAGATTTAGCCAAAAACATTCAGTACTTC.

CDR3: CASSLAGSGGPLDTQYF. CDR3 sequence (DNA): TGCGCCAGCAGCTTGGCCGGTAGCGGGGGGCCCCTCGATACGCAGTATTTT. V gene TRBV5-1 combines with J gene TRBJ2-3; TRBD2 matches 10 bases. V gave up 0 bases and J gave up 6 bases; unmatched junction bases: 10. CDR3 size: 17 residues. Germline CDR1 SGHRS, CDR2 YFSETQ.

The chain joins TRBV5-5 to TRBJ2-3, with TRBD1 identical over 8 bases. This CDR3 is built from 13 residues. The trim removed 5 bases at V and 6 bases at J, leaving 5 bases unmatched. The germline CDR1 and CDR2 sequences are SGHKS and YYEKEE (reference sequence). Here the CDR3 reads CASSTQGADTQYF. CDR3 nucleotides: TGTGCCAGCAGTACTCAGGGGGCGGATACGCAGTATTTT.

The V gene is TRBV27, the J gene TRBJ1-6, with 10 bases aligning to TRBD1. CDR1 is MNHEY, CDR2 SMNVEV, per germline (reference sequence). J gave up 9 bases and V 7 bases, and 12 bases lay outside the gene matches. CDR3 size: 16 residues. The CDR3 reads CASKTGTGEIRSPLHF. The CDR3 DNA follows: TGTGCCAGCAAGACAGGGACAGGGGAGATTCGTTCACCCCTCCACTTT.

The CDR3 sequence is CASSPGLAGPTSYNEQFF. CDR3 coding DNA: TGTGCCAGCAGCCCGGGACTAGCGGGCCCAACCTCCTACAATGAGCAGTTCTTC. The rearrangement links TRBV7-3 to TRBJ2-1; 12 bases fit TRBD2. The CDR3 is made up of 18 amino acids. V shed 5 bases and J 0 bases; nucleotides not matched to a gene: 8. Looked up from germline, CDR1 is SGHTA and CDR2 is FQGTGA.

The chain links TRBV14 to TRBJ1-6; 8 nucleotides align to TRBD1. Germline CDR1 reads SGHDN; CDR2 reads FVKESK. The CDR3 sequence is 14 residues long. With V trimmed by 5 bases and J by 7 bases, 4 bases remained unmatched. This CDR3 reads CASSYGQGNSPLHF. The CDR3 nucleotides read TGTGCCAGCAGCTACGGACAGGGAAATTCACCCCTCCACTTT.

This sequence joins TRBV3-1 (or the pseudogene TRBV3-2) and TRBJ2-3; possibly TRBD1 for D (5 bases). The CDR3 consists of 12 residues. Germline loops: CDR1 LGHDT, CDR2 YNNKEL (reference sequence). CDR3 nucleotide sequence: TGTGACGGGCAGGGTTTTTCAGATACGCAGTATTTT. It encodes CDGQGFSDTQYF.

The genes are TRBV5-1 and TRBJ1-5; TRBD1 agrees at 9 bases. This CDR3 region has 15 residues. V trimming: 3 bases; J trimming: 3 bases; junction bases outside the gene matches: 4. CDR1 and CDR2 from the germline V gene are SGHRS and YFSETQ. CDR3 coding DNA: TGCGCCAGCAGCTCCGGGACAGGGAACAATCAGCCCCAGCATTTT. Its protein is CASSSGTGNNQPQHF. The full variable domain, with the rest looked up from reference TRBV5-1 and TRBJ1-5, is KAGVTQTPRYLIKTRGQQVTLSCSPISGHRSVSWYQQTPGQGLQFLFEYFSETQRNKGNFPGRFSGRQFSNSRSEMNVSTLELGDSALYLCASSSGTGNNQPQHFGDGTRLSIL.

The gene calls are TRBV6-5 and TRBJ1-5, with 10 bases that match TRBD1. The V segment lost 8 bases and the J segment 9 bases; nucleotides outside the gene matches: 13. The CDR3 contains 15 residues. Germline CDR1 and CDR2: MNHEY and SVGAGI. DNA for the CDR3: TGTGCCAGCCACTCACTTGGACAGGGGGAGAGGCCCCAGCATTTT. Translated: CASHSLGQGERPQHF.

The chain couples TRBV3-1 (or the pseudogene TRBV3-2) to TRBJ1-5; perhaps TRBD1 as D (5 bases). The CDR3 totals 14 residues. The germline V gene has CDR1 LGHDT and CDR2 YNNKEL (reference sequence). Trimming removed 4 bases from V and 8 bases from J, with 15 bases in between. CDR3 region: CASSPDWGGEPQHF. CDR3 DNA sequence: TGTGCCAGCAGCCCCGATTGGGGCGGGGAGCCCCAGCATTTT.